The 21 T cell receptor beta chains below come from one sample, sequenced in a study of blood T cell repertoires in COVID-19. Sequenced by immunoSEQ multiplex PCR; TCRdb stores in-frame clones only, minus some. Here the sample spans 190,000 or so clones, around 85% being singletons. The sample was peripheral blood. Receptor source: an elderly woman with acute or convalescent COVID-19.

V gene TRBV29-1 combines with J gene TRBJ2-5; 9 bases are a match to TRBD2. Trimming removed 4 bases from V and 3 bases from J; junction bases left unmatched: 12. The CDR3 runs to 16 residues. Germline V gives CDR1 SQVTM, CDR2 ANQGSEA. The CDR3 nucleotides read TGCAGCGTTGGGGGGCGAGTGGCTAGCGGGAAAGAGACCCAGTACTTC. It encodes CSVGGRVASGKETQYF.

The J gene is TRBJ2-1, the V gene TRBV20-1; D unresolved. Germline CDR1 reads DFQATT; CDR2 reads SNEGSKA (reference sequence). Trimming took 3 bases from V and 12 from J, leaving 12 bases between them. The CDR3 is 11 residues long. This CDR3 reads CSASSREAQFF. The CDR3 DNA sequence: TGCAGTGCTAGTTCTAGAGAGGCGCAGTTCTTC.

The genes are TRBV5-1 and TRBJ2-3; TRBD1 matches 8 bases. V trimming: 5 bases; J trimming: 0 bases; junction bases outside the gene matches: 8. Germline CDR1 reads SGHRS; CDR2 reads YFSETQ. This CDR3 comprises 16 residues. Here the CDR3 DNA reads TGCGCCAGCAGGCCGGGGCAGGGGGCTAGCACAGATACGCAGTATTTT. It translates to CASRPGQGASTDTQYF.

The chain carries TRBV9 and TRBJ1-2; TRBD1 might be the D (6 bases). The germline CDR1 and CDR2 sequences are SGDLS and YYNGEE. The V end was cut by 4 bases, the J end by 4 bases, with 14 bases between. This CDR3 comprises 14 residues. Written as DNA, the CDR3 is TGTGCCAGCAGCCTGGGGAGGGGGGTCTATGGCTACACCTTC. Encoded protein: CASSLGRGVYGYTF.

The V call is TRBV10-3, the J call TRBJ1-5, with a tentative D call TRBD1 (6 bases). CDR3 length: 15 residues. Trimming cost V 3 bases and J 5 bases, with 14 bases left between them. Germline V lookup: CDR1 ENHRY, CDR2 SYGVKD. The CDR3 region is CAISEITGWDQPQHF. CDR3 bases: TGTGCCATCAGTGAAATCACAGGGTGGGATCAGCCCCAGCATTTT.

This chain connects TRBV10-3 to TRBJ1-1; 11 positions agree with TRBD1. The germline gives CDR1 ENHRY, CDR2 SYGVKD. The J segment lost 7 bases and the V segment lost 10 bases, leaving 11 bases of the junction unmatched. The CDR3 covers 14 residues. This CDR3 reads CATSPAGTGGEAFF. Written as DNA, the CDR3 is TGTGCCACAAGCCCCGCCGGGACAGGGGGTGAAGCTTTCTTT.

The chain has TRBV12-3 or TRBV12-4 and TRBJ1-1; TRBD1 is a possible D gene (5 bases). CDR3 length: 13 amino acids. The V end lost 0 bases, the J end lost 10 bases, and 12 bases lay between the germline ends. The CDR3 loop is CASSLAEGQGAFF. CDR3 DNA sequence: TGTGCCAGCAGTTTAGCGGAAGGACAAGGAGCTTTCTTT.

The rearrangement links TRBV5-1 to TRBJ1-1; D remains ambiguous. The V end was cut by 2 bases, the J end by 6 bases, with 5 bases between. CDR3 size: 11 residues. CDR1 and CDR2 from the germline V gene are SGHRS and YFSETQ. CDR3 residues: CASSFGPEAFF. The CDR3 bases are TGCGCCAGCAGCTTTGGCCCTGAAGCTTTCTTT. The entire variable domain, with the rest obtained from reference TRBV5-1 and TRBJ1-1, is as follows: KAGVTQTPRYLIKTRGQQVTLSCSPISGHRSVSWYQQTPGQGLQFLFEYFSETQRNKGNFPGRFSGRQFSNSRSEMNVSTLELGDSALYLCASSFGPEAFFGQGTRLTVV.

The chain links TRBV27 to TRBJ2-7; 7 nucleotides align to TRBD1. The CDR3 sequence is 17 residues long. Germline assignment: CDR1 MNHEY and CDR2 SMNVEV (reference sequence). V trimming: 3 bases; J trimming: 6 bases; junction bases outside the gene matches: 17. CDR3 nucleotides: TGTGCCAGCAGTTTTTTCGGAGAATTGACAGGGACCCGCGAGCAGTACTTC. This encodes CASSFFGELTGTREQYF.

This clone was seen a handful of times. The V and J genes are TRBV4-2 and TRBJ2-7; weak D call: TRBD2 (5 bases). V lost 0 bases and J 3 bases, leaving 6 bases between the germline ends. This CDR3 has 13 amino acids. Germline assignment: CDR1 LGHNA and CDR2 YNFKEQ. As DNA, the CDR3 is TGTGCCAGCAGCCAAGAACTAGTCTACGAGCAGTACTTC. This translates into CASSQELVYEQYF.

The V and J genes are TRBV5-1 and TRBJ1-2; the match to TRBD1 covers 9 bases. The CDR3 spans 16 residues. Germline V lookup: CDR1 SGHRS, CDR2 YFSETQ. V was pared by 2 bases and J by 2 bases, with 7 bases of the junction left unmatched. The CDR3 region is CASSFSPGQGNYGYTF. Here the CDR3 DNA reads TGCGCCAGCAGCTTTTCTCCGGGACAGGGAAACTATGGCTACACCTTC.

This chain links TRBV4-1 with TRBJ1-2; D remains unclear. Germline-derived CDR1 and CDR2 are MGHRA and YSYEKL. The CDR3 covers 16 residues. Deletions cut 0 bases from V and 2 bases from J, with 13 bases between. CDR3 DNA: TGCGCCAGCAGCCAAGATCGAGGAGGGTCGAACTATGGCTACACCTTC. This translates into CASSQDRGGSNYGYTF.

V is TRBV6-6 and J is TRBJ1-2, with D hard to call. V was clipped by 8 bases and J by 8 bases, with 18 bases between them. There are 13 residues in the CDR3. Germline V gene data show CDR1 as MNHNY and CDR2 as SVGAGI (reference sequence). CDR3 in DNA: TGTGCCAGCCACCTGGGAGAGGGAGAAGGCTACACCTTC. Translation gives CASHLGEGEGYTF.

The V and J genes are TRBV5-6 and TRBJ1-5; tentatively, D is TRBD1 (5 bases). Germline CDR1 and CDR2: SGHDT and YYEEEE. The CDR3 totals 15 residues. With 1 base removed from V and 6 bases from J, the gap between germline ends came to 14 bases. CDR3 bases: TGTGCCAGCAGCTTGCAGGCAGGGTTAGGTCAGCCCCAGCATTTT. Its protein is CASSLQAGLGQPQHF.

The rearrangement links TRBV30 to TRBJ1-1, with D possibly being TRBD1 (6 bases). Trimming took off 0 bases at V and 6 bases at J, with 11 bases between the two ends. CDR3 size: 13 residues. Germline V gene sequence: CDR1 GTSNPN, CDR2 SVGIG (reference sequence). The CDR3 protein is CAWSVVEGAEAFF. DNA of the CDR3: TGTGCCTGGAGTGTCGTAGAGGGGGCTGAAGCTTTCTTT.

The chain is built from TRBV5-4 and TRBJ1-1, with 7 bases that match TRBD1. This CDR3 comprises 15 residues. Germline V gene data show CDR1 as SGHNT and CDR2 as YYREEE (reference sequence). Losses at the gene ends were 4 bases for V and 1 base for J; bases not matched to a gene: 7. The chain's CDR3 is CASSTYRGTNTEAFF. DNA of the CDR3: TGTGCCAGCAGCACTTACAGGGGAACGAACACTGAAGCTTTCTTT.

DNA of the CDR3: TGTGCCAGCAGCCAAGTGCCAGTGGAGACCCAGTACTTC. Its translation: CASSQVPVETQYF. The V gene is TRBV3-1 (or the pseudogene TRBV3-2), the J gene TRBJ2-5, with unresolved D. The CDR3 runs 13 residues. Germline V gene data show CDR1 as LGHDT and CDR2 as YNNKEL (reference sequence). Trimming took 1 base from V and 5 from J, leaving 8 bases between them.

For this clone: The identical CDR3 is also encoded by other nucleotide sequences in the sample. The genes are TRBV6-5 and TRBJ1-1, with no clear D. This CDR3 is 15 amino acids long. Germline V lookup: CDR1 MNHEY, CDR2 SVGAGI. With 0 bases removed from V and 0 bases from J, the gap between germline ends came to 8 bases. CDR3 bases: TGTGCCAGCAGTTACTCCGGAGGGATGAACACTGAAGCTTTCTTT. Protein sequence: CASSYSGGMNTEAFF.

This chain links TRBV14 with TRBJ2-7, with 10 bases identical to TRBD2. The CDR3 runs to 16 residues. Unmatched junction bases numbered 8, after V lost 5 bases and J lost 1 base. Germline V CDR1 and CDR2: SGHDN, FVKESK. CDR3 bases: TGTGCCAGCAGCTCTAGCGGGAGTTCGCAATCCTACGAGCAGTACTTC. Protein: CASSSSGSSQSYEQYF.

J is TRBJ1-2 and V is TRBV27; perhaps TRBD1 as D (6 bases). Looked up from germline, CDR1 is MNHEY and CDR2 is SMNVEV (reference sequence). The V gene lost 0 bases and the J gene lost 6 bases, with 11 bases spanning the gap. The CDR3 length is 14 residues. DNA of the CDR3: TGTGCCAGCAGTTTATCTTACAGGGAGAATGGCTACACCTTC. Protein: CASSLSYRENGYTF.

This clone has only a few counts. The rearrangement links TRBV6-5 to TRBJ2-7; D is ambiguous. V lost 10 bases and J 1 base, leaving 14 bases between the germline ends. Germline-derived CDR1 and CDR2 are MNHEY and SVGAGI. The CDR3 extends over 13 amino acids. CDR3 sequence reads: CAIQTSLSYEQYF. The CDR3 DNA follows: TGTGCCATCCAGACAAGTTTATCCTACGAGCAGTACTTC.